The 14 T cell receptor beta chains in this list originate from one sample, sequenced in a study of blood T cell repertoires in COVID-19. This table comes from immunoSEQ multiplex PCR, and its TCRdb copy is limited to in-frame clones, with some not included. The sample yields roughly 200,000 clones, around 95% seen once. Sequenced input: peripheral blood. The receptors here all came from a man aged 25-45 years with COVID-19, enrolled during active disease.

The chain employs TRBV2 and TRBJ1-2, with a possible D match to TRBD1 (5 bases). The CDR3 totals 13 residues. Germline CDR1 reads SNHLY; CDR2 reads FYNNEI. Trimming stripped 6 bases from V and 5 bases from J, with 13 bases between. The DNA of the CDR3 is TGTGCCAGCAGAGCCGACAGCCAGTATGGCTACACCTTC. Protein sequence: CASRADSQYGYTF.

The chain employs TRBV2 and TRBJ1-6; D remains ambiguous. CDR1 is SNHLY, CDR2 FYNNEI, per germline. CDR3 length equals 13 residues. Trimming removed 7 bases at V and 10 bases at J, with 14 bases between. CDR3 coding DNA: TGTGCCAGCACGGGGTTATCAACGTCACCCCTCCACTTT. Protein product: CASTGLSTSPLHF.

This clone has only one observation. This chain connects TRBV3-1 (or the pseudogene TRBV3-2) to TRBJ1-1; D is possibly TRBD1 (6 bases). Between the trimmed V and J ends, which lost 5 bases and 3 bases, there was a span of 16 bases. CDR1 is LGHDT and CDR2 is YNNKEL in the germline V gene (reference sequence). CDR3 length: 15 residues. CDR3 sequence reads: CASSSHRAMDTEAFF. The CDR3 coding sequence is TGTGCCAGCAGCTCCCACAGGGCGATGGACACTGAAGCTTTCTTT.

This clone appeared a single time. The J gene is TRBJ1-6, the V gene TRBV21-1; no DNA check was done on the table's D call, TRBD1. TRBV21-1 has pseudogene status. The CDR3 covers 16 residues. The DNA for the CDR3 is TGTGCCAGCAGCAAAGGTGGGGACAGGGCTAATTCACCCCTCCACTTT. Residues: CASSKGGDRANSPLHF.

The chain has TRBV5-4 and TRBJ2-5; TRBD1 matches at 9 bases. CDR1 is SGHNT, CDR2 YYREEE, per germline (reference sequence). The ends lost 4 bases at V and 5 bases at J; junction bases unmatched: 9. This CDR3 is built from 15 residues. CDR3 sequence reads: CASSPAGTGRETQYF. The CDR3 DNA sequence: TGTGCCAGCAGCCCGGCCGGGACAGGGCGGGAGACCCAGTACTTC.

The CDR3 DNA reads as TGTGCCAGCAGCCTTGGACAGGGAGTCGGCTACACCTTC. This translates into CASSLGQGVGYTF. The V call is TRBV27, the J call TRBJ1-2, with TRBD1 identical over 8 bases. Germline trimming cut 6 bases from V and 8 bases from J; bases unmatched to any gene: 8. CDR1 and CDR2 (germline): MNHEY, SMNVEV (reference sequence). The CDR3 runs 13 residues.

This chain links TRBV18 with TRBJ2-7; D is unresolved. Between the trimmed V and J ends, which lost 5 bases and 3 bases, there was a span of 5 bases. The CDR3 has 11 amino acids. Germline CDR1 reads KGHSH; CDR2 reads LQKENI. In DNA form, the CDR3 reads TGTGCCAGCTCATCCAACTACGAGCAGTACTTC. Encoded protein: CASSSNYEQYF.

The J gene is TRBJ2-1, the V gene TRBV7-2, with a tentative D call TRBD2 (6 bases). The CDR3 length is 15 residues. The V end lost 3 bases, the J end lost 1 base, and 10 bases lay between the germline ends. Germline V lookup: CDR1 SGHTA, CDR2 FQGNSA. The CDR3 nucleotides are TGTGCCAGCAGCTTGGGGCGGGAATCCTACAATGAGCAGTTCTTC. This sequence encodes CASSLGRESYNEQFF.

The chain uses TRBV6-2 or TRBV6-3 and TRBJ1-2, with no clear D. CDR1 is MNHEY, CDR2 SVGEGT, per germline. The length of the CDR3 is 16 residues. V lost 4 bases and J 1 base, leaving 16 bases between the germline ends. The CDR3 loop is CASSSRPWSFNYGYTF. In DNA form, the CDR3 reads TGTGCCAGCAGTTCCCGCCCGTGGAGCTTTAACTATGGCTACACCTTC.

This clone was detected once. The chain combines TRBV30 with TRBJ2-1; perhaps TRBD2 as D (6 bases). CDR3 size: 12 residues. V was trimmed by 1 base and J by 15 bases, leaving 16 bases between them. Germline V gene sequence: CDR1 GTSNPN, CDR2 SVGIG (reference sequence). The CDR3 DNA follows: TGTGCCTGGAGTGCGGATCGGGGGTACCTGTTCTTC. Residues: CAWSADRGYLFF.

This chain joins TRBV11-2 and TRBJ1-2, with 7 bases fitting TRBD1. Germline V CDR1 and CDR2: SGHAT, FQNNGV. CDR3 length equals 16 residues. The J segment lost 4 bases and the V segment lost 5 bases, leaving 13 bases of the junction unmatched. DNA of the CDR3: TGTGCCAGCAGCCCAGGGGGGAGACAGGGAGGCTATGGCTACACCTTC. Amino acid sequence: CASSPGGRQGGYGYTF.

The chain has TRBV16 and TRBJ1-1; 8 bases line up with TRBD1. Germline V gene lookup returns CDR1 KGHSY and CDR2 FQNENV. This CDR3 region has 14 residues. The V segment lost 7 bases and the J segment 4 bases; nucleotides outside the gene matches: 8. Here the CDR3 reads CASNTKTGGTEAFF. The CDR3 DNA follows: TGTGCCAGCAACACTAAAACAGGGGGCACTGAAGCTTTCTTT.

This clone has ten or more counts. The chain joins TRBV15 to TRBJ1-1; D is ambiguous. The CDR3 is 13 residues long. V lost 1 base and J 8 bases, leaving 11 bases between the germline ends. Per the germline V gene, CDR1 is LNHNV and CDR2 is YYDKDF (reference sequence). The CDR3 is CATSRGHLEEAFF. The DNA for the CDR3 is TGTGCCACCAGCAGAGGACATCTCGAAGAAGCTTTCTTT. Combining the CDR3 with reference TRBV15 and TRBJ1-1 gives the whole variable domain DAMVIQNPRYQVTQFGKPVTLSCSQTLNHNVMYWYQQKSSQAPKLLFHYYDKDFNNEADTPDNFQSRRPNTSFCFLDIRSPGLGDTAMYLCATSRGHLEEAFFGQGTRLTVV.

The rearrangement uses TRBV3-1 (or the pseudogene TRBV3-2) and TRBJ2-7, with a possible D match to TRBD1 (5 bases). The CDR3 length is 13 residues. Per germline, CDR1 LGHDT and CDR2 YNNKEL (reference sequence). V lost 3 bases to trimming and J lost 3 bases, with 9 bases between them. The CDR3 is CASSHRDSYEQYF. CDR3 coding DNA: TGTGCCAGCAGCCACCGCGACAGCTACGAGCAGTACTTC.